This T cell receptor beta chain was recorded in a study of shared clonotypes between healthy human individuals. The CDR3 loop spans 14 amino acids. The V end lost 0 bases, the J end lost 7 bases, and 12 bases lay between the germline ends. In germline, CDR1 is SGDLS, CDR2 YYNGEE. Several immunoSEQ 96-well plates shared each subset's DNA, each plate a replicate. Clones were read by immunoSEQ multiplex PCR, and TCRdb kept only the in-frame ones, dropping some. This table holds 550,000 to 700,000 clones, around 73% found once. Only Caucasian adults living in Nashville, Tennessee served as donors. Into CD45RA+ naive and CD45RA-negative memory subsets, the CD4+ cells were split.

The clonotype was recovered from a woman in her 30s in good health. Sample: memory CD4+ T cells sorted from blood. The subset here: CD45RA-negative fraction. This chain connects TRBV9 to TRBJ2-3; D is undetermined. The CDR3 DNA reads TGTGCCAGCAGCGTAGCTCCGGAGTTTAATACGCAGTATTTT. Encoded protein: CASSVAPEFNTQYF.